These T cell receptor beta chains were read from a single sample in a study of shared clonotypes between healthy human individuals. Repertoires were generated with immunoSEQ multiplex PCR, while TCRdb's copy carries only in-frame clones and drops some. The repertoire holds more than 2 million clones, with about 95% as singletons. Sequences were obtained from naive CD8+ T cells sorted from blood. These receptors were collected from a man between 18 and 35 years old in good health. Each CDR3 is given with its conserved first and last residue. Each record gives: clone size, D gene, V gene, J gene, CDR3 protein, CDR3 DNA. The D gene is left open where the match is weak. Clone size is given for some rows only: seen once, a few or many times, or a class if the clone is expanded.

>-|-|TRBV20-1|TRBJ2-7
CSADQGTEQYF
TGCAGTGCTGACCAGGGCACCGAGCAGTACTTC
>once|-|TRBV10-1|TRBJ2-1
CASSEYPPGGLGYNEQFF
TGCGCCAGCAGTGAGTACCCTCCGGGCGGGTTAGGCTACAATGAGCAGTTCTTC
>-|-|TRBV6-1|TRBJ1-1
CASSEDSMNTEAFF
TGTGCCAGCAGCGAGGACAGTATGAACACTGAAGCTTTCTTT
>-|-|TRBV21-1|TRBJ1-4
CASSKPDRGCEKLFF
TGTGCCAGCAGCAAACCAGACAGGGGTTGTGAAAAACTGTTTTTT
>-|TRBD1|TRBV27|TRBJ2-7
CASSLGTGYNEQYF
TGTGCCAGCAGTTTAGGGACAGGGTACAACGAGCAGTACTTC
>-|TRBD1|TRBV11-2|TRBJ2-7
CASSLGQGNEQYF
TGTGCCAGCAGCTTGGGACAGGGGAACGAGCAGTACTTC
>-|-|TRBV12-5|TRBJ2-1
CASGYKTSSYNEQFF
TGTGCTAGTGGTTACAAGACTAGTTCCTACAATGAGCAGTTCTTC
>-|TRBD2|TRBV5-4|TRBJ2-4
CASSFGAGLDIQYF
TGTGCCAGCAGCTTCGGAGCGGGATTGGACATTCAGTACTTC
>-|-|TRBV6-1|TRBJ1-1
CASCEWYGQPTEAFF
TGTGCCAGCTGTGAGTGGTACGGGCAGCCCACTGAAGCTTTCTTT
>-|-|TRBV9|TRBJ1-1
CASSVAGGLNTEAFF
TGTGCCAGCAGCGTAGCGGGGGGACTAAACACTGAAGCTTTCTTT
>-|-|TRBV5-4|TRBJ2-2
CASSLADYTGELFF
TGTGCCAGCAGCTTGGCCGACTACACCGGGGAGCTGTTTTTT
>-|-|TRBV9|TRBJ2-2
CASSTGTLNTGELFF
TGTGCCAGCAGTACCGGGACGTTGAACACCGGGGAGCTGTTTTTT
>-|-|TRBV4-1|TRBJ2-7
CASSQVNTNYEQYF
TGCGCCAGCAGCCAAGTCAACACAAACTACGAGCAGTACTTC
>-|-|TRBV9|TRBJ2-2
CASSVESSEYGELFF
TGTGCCAGCAGCGTAGAGTCTAGCGAGTACGGGGAGCTGTTTTTT
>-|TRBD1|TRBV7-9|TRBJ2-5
CASSPGQGEDEFQETQYF
TGTGCCAGCAGCCCCGGACAGGGTGAAGACGAGTTCCAAGAGACCCAGTACTTC
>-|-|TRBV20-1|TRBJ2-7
CSAGSGEQYF
TGCAGTGCTGGTAGTGGCGAGCAGTACTTC
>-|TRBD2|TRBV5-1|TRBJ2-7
CASSPGSGGQIEQYF
TGCGCCAGCAGCCCCGGTTCGGGGGGGCAAATTGAGCAGTACTTC
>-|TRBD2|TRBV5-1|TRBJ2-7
CASSLAMTSGGAKSYEQYF
TGCGCCAGCAGCTTGGCCATGACTAGCGGGGGGGCCAAGTCCTACGAGCAGTACTTC
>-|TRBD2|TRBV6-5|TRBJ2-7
CASSSGLAGTEQYF
TGTGCCAGCAGTTCGGGACTAGCGGGGACCGAGCAGTACTTC
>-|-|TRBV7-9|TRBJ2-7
CASSPLSYEQYF
TGTGCCAGCAGCCCACTATCCTACGAGCAGTACTTC
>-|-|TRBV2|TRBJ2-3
CASRMDGRLIGTDTQYF
TGTGCCAGCAGAATGGACGGGCGCCTAATCGGCACAGATACGCAGTATTTT
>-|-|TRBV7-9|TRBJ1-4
CASSFPGAVGEKLFF
TGTGCCAGCAGCTTCCCCGGGGCCGTGGGTGAAAAACTGTTTTTT
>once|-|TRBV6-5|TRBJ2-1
CASSYGTRSEQFF
TGTGCCAGCAGTTATGGGACCAGGAGTGAGCAGTTCTTC
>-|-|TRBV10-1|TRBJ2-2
CASSESGGAGELFF
TGCGCCAGCAGTGAGTCAGGAGGCGCCGGGGAGCTGTTTTTT
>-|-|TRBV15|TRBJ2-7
CATSWTASSYEQYF
TGTGCCACCTCCTGGACAGCGAGCTCCTACGAGCAGTACTTC
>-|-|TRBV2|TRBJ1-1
CASSTGYSLEDTEAFF
TGTGCCAGCAGTACTGGCTACTCCTTAGAGGACACTGAAGCTTTCTTT
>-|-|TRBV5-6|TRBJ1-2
CASSLQEYGYTF
TGTGCCAGCAGCTTACAGGAATATGGCTACACCTTC
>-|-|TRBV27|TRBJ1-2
CASSPAEGYGYTF
TGTGCCAGCAGTCCAGCGGAAGGCTATGGCTACACCTTC
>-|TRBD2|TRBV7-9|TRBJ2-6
CASSSAIGREPGANVLTF
TGTGCCAGCAGCTCCGCCATTGGGAGGGAACCTGGGGCCAACGTCCTGACTTTC
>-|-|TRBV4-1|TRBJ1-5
CASSQGISGQPQHF
TGCGCCAGCAGCCAAGGGATATCAGGGCAGCCCCAGCATTTT
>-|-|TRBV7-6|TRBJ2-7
CASSLFGETYEQYF
TGTGCCAGCAGCTTATTCGGAGAGACCTACGAGCAGTACTTC
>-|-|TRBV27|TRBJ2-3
CASSLTGYSTDTQYF
TGTGCCAGCAGTTTGACAGGATACAGCACAGATACGCAGTATTTT
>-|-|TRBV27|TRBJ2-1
CASSLSRGEQFF
TGTGCCAGCAGTTTATCGAGGGGGGAGCAGTTCTTC
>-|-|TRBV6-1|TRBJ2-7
CATMRSYEQYF
TGTGCCACCATGAGATCCTACGAGCAGTACTTC
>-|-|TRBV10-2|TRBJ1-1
CASLGGGTEAFF
TGCGCCAGCTTGGGGGGGGGCACTGAAGCTTTCTTT
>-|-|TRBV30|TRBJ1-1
CAWTKDGGALTEAFF
TGTGCCTGGACGAAAGATGGGGGGGCGCTCACTGAAGCTTTCTTT
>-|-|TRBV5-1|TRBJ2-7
CASSAPTEDYEQYF
TGCGCCAGCAGCGCGCCGACAGAAGACTACGAGCAGTACTTC
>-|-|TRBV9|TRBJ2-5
CASSTGPYQETQYF
TGTGCCAGCAGCACAGGGCCATACCAAGAGACCCAGTACTTC
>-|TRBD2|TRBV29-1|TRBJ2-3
CSVAGTRLAGGTDTQYF
TGCAGCGTTGCTGGAACAAGACTAGCGGGGGGCACAGATACGCAGTATTTT
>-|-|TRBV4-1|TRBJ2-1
CASSQVKGFNEQFF
TGCGCCAGCAGCCAAGTCAAGGGCTTCAATGAGCAGTTCTTC
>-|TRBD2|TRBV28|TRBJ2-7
CASSLALAGGSYEQYF
TGTGCCAGCAGTTTAGCACTAGCGGGGGGTTCCTACGAGCAGTACTTC
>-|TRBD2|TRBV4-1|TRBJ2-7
CASSQTSGIYEQYF
TGCGCCAGCAGCCAGACTAGCGGAATCTACGAGCAGTACTTC
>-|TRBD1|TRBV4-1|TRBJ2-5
CASSPRQGSQETQYF
TGCGCCAGCAGCCCACGACAGGGAAGCCAAGAGACCCAGTACTTC
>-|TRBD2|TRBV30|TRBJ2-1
CAWSDHWSGSYNEQFF
TGTGCCTGGAGCGACCACTGGAGCGGGAGTTACAATGAGCAGTTCTTC
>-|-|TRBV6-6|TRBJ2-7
CASSYSRDPSSYEQYF
TGTGCCAGCAGTTACTCTCGGGATCCGAGCTCCTACGAGCAGTACTTC
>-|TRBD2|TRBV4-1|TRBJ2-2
CASSWGLAGGNANTGELFF
TGCGCCAGCAGCTGGGGACTAGCGGGGGGTAACGCGAACACCGGGGAGCTGTTTTTT